A single T cell receptor (beta chain) is shown here with its context. Antigen specificity is unknown. Trimming shortened V by 3 bases and J by 0 bases, and 10 bases separated the two germline ends. The CDR3 covers 15 residues. Germline lookup yields CDR1 SGHRS and CDR2 YFSETQ. Unique molecular identifiers were incorporated into the prepared TCRbeta library. TCRdb itself ran the PCR reads through MiXCR, one entry per CDR3 protein. The sample consists of 90,000 to 150,000 distinct CDR3 sequences, 20% to 25% of them appearing once. This record comes from a study of T-cell reconstitution after alpha-beta-depleted transplantation in children. Study-level findings and limits: At one year after transplant, newly produced T cells mostly accounted for T-cell counts and diversity. Several hundred expanded graft clones reportedly supplied alpha-beta T cells about two months after transplant.

Sequencing was performed on PBMCs, mostly from graft donor cells, taken 180 days after TCRalphabeta/CD19-depleted stem cell transplant. This TCR was sampled from a male patient between 2 and 15 years old who had a stem cell transplant for chronic granulomatous disease, so the T cells may come from the graft donor. This chain joins TRBV5-1 and TRBJ1-5; no clear D. CDR3: CASSYEGLSNQPQHF. The CDR3 bases are TGCGCCAGCAGCTACGAAGGTCTTAGCAATCAGCCCCAGCATTTT.